This T cell receptor beta chain was sequenced in a study of immune evolution from preneoplasia to lung adenocarcinoma. Whole-study findings and limits: Normal lung had highest clonality; later lesions appeared denser, more diverse. T cell clonality was higher in KRAS-mutant than EGFR-mutant or wild-type nodules.

Of note for this clone: Its antigen is currently unknown.

Between the mid-2010s and the late 2010s, patients underwent resection in Japan or China. J was trimmed by 5 bases and V by 1 base; bases with no gene match: 6. Looked up from germline, CDR1 is KGHSH and CDR2 is LQKENI. The CDR3 is 16 residues long. The repertoire was sequenced with immunoSEQ multiplex PCR; TCRdb's copy has only in-frame clones and lacks some. Among about 2,000 clones listed, under 85% were seen once. This sequence joins TRBV18 and TRBJ2-2, with 8 bases lining up with TRBD1. This TCR was sampled from a person in their sixties or seventies with lung adenocarcinoma. The sample was FFPE minimally invasive lung adenocarcinoma tissue. CDR3 amino acids: CASSPRGQGVTGELFF. DNA for the CDR3: TGTGCCAGCTCACCACGCGGACAGGGAGTAACCGGGGAGCTGTTTTTT.